The text below deals with one T cell receptor (beta chain). The antigen is undetermined. The sample is drawn from a study of T cell responses to AZD1222 COVID-19 vaccine. Overall study results and limits: Clonal diversity was possibly underestimated, and the donors were mostly white British, with more females. Repertoires in all cases were sampled only once the peak T cell response had passed.

The method was immunoSEQ multiplex PCR; TCRdb's version includes in-frame clones alone and lacks a portion of them. The data show 130,000 or so clones, approximately 85% seen once. V lost 1 base, J lost 7 bases, and 8 bases stayed unmatched. The CDR3 length is 17 residues. Germline V gene data show CDR1 as ENHRY and CDR2 as SYGVKD. The chain couples TRBV10-3 to TRBJ2-1; TRBD1 matches at 12 bases. The sequences come from peripheral blood, collected on day 0 of AZD1222 vaccination. This TCR was recovered from an adult in good health. CDR3 DNA sequence: TGTGCCATCAGTGAGTTCCCCCCGGGACAGGGGGCGAATGAGCAGTTCTTC. Amino acid sequence: CAISEFPPGQGANEQFF.